A single sample gave rise to the 30 T cell receptor beta chains below, sequenced in a study of kidney transplant recipient with SARS-CoV-2 infection. MiXCR was run by TCRdb on the reads, yielding one entry per CDR3 protein. The data contain 200,000 to 300,000 distinct CDR3 sequences, 29% of them seen just once; the ten biggest clones take up roughly 7%. This specimen consisted of a blood sample, obtained at baseline and between days 110 and 120 from a kidney transplant recipient. Receptors originate from a young adult male patient who had COVID-19 and was a kidney transplant recipient. Part of the T cell pool may stem from the graft donor.

The chain has TRBV19 and TRBJ1-1; D possibly corresponds to TRBD1 (5 bases). Germline V gene data show CDR1 as LNHDA and CDR2 as SQIVND (reference sequence). V was shortened by 4 bases and J by 6 bases, with 18 bases between the two germline ends. CDR3 length equals 15 residues. The CDR3 DNA sequence: TGTGCCAGTAGTAACCGATCCGACAGTAAATCTGAAGCTTTCTTT. Encoded protein: CASSNRSDSKSEAFF.

As to this clonotype: A far larger clone is one base from this, pointing to a likely read error. The chain joins TRBV28 to TRBJ2-4, with D maybe TRBD1 (7 bases). Judging by the DNA end, TRBJ2-7 fits better; the J call may be wrong. CDR3 length equals 17 residues. In germline, CDR1 is MDHEN, CDR2 SYDVKM. The CDR3: CANSPRRRQGGKVEQYF. The DNA of the CDR3 is TGTGCCAACAGTCCAAGGAGAAGGCAGGGGGGAAAAGTCGAGCAGTACTTC.

This clonotype was found a few times. V and J are TRBV25-1 and TRBJ1-2, with D uncertain. Germline-derived CDR1 and CDR2 are MGHDK and SYGVNS. V lost 5 bases and J 4 bases, leaving 23 bases between the germline ends. This CDR3 comprises 17 residues. This CDR3 is CASSSGKELGKTYGYTF. DNA of the CDR3: TGTGCCAGCAGTTCTGGCAAAGAACTGGGAAAGACCTATGGCTACACCTTC.

The table lists this clonotype with many counts. V usage is TRBV10-1 and J usage is TRBJ1-2; no reliable D call. Germline V gene sequence: CDR1 WNHNN, CDR2 SYGVQD (reference sequence). The CDR3 consists of 17 residues. With 5 bases removed from V and 4 bases from J, the gap between germline ends came to 23 bases. This CDR3 reads CASSRPGRSRKTYGYTF. The CDR3 coding sequence is TGCGCCAGCAGTCGTCCTGGAAGATCGCGAAAGACCTATGGCTACACCTTC.

By share, this clonotype ranks as medium-sized. The chain employs TRBV20-1 and TRBJ1-5; TRBD1 matches 7 bases. V shed 0 bases and J 5 bases; nucleotides not matched to a gene: 10. The CDR3 length is 16 residues. Per the germline V gene, CDR1 is DFQATT and CDR2 is SNEGSKA (reference sequence). For the CDR3, the DNA is TGCAGTGCTAGAGATATGCGGCAGGGGGTTGATCAGCCCCAGCATTTT. Residues: CSARDMRQGVDQPQHF.

This clonotype was counted only a few times. V and J are TRBV24-1 and TRBJ1-2; no definite D call. The germline gives CDR1 KGHDR, CDR2 SFDVKD. V lost 6 bases and J lost 4, with 23 bases in between. The CDR3 contains 17 residues. The DNA of the CDR3 is TGTGCCACCAGTAGTCTGTATAGTACCAGAAAGACCTATGGCTACACCTTC. Amino acids: CATSSLYSTRKTYGYTF.

Many counts were recorded for this clonotype. The J gene is TRBJ1-2, the V gene TRBV6-2 or TRBV6-3; D not certain. This CDR3 has 17 residues. Trimming pared 4 bases from V and 4 bases from J, leaving 22 bases between. Germline CDR1 and CDR2: MNHEY and SVGEGT. CDR3 protein: CASSSGMECRKTYGYTF. CDR3 in DNA: TGTGCCAGCAGTTCGGGCATGGAATGTAGAAAGACCTATGGCTACACCTTC.

This clonotype was detected many times. This chain uses TRBV6-2 or TRBV6-3 with TRBJ1-2; D gene uncertain. V lost 5 bases and J 4 bases, leaving 23 bases between the germline ends. The CDR3 loop spans 17 amino acids. Germline V lookup: CDR1 MNHEY, CDR2 SVGEGT. The CDR3 reads CASSTLCCIGKTYGYTF. CDR3 coding DNA: TGTGCCAGCAGTACTTTGTGCTGCATCGGAAAGACCTATGGCTACACCTTC.

About this clonotype itself: A junction end diverges from the germline sequence, so it may reflect a read error. The chain couples TRBV5-4 to TRBJ1-2; no reliable D call. The germline V gene has CDR1 SGHNT and CDR2 YYREEE (reference sequence). The CDR3 runs to 16 residues. The CDR3 DNA follows: TGTGCCAGCTCGGCTCACGTACCAGGAAAGACCTATGGCTACGCCTTC. Translating it yields CASSAHVPGKTYGYAF.

The sample holds many counts of this clonotype. The chain employs TRBV7-9 and TRBJ1-2, with a possible D match to TRBD1 (6 bases). Looked up from germline, CDR1 is SEHNR and CDR2 is FQNEAQ (reference sequence). This CDR3 spans 17 amino acids. V dropped 5 bases and J dropped 4 bases, with 23 bases sitting between them. The CDR3 coding sequence is TGTGCCAGCAGCAAACAGGGATACCATGGAAAGACCTATGGCTACACCTTC. Translating it yields CASSKQGYHGKTYGYTF.

With regard to this clonotype: One base away lies a much larger clone, so this may be a sequencing read error. CDR3 sequence (DNA): TGTGACAGCAGCGTTGGGTGCAGAGACGGAAAGACCTATGGCTACACCTTC. Protein sequence: CDSSVGCRDGKTYGYTF. V and J are TRBV7-2 and TRBJ1-2; D gene unclear. Germline CDR1 reads SGHTA; CDR2 reads FQGNSA. There are 17 residues in the CDR3. The whole variable domain, filled in from reference TRBV7-2 and TRBJ1-2, reads GAGVSQSPSNKVTEKGKDVELRCDPISGHTALYWYRQSLGQGLEFLIYFQGNSAPDKSGLPSDRFSAERTGGSVSTLTIQRTQQEDSAVYLCDSSVGCRDGKTYGYTFGSGTRLTVV.

A word on this clonotype: A much larger clone differs from this one at a single base, so this may be a read error. The chain uses TRBV3-1 and TRBJ2-5; 12 nucleotides match TRBD2. Unmatched junction bases numbered 17, after V lost 11 bases and J lost 7 bases. There are 16 residues in the CDR3. The germline gives CDR1 LGHDT, CDR2 YNNKEL (reference sequence). This CDR3 is CAGTQSLAGGPGTQYF. The CDR3 DNA follows: TGTGCCGGCACCCAGAGTCTAGCGGGAGGGCCGGGGACCCAGTACTTC.

The sample holds many counts of this clonotype. The CDR3, as DNA: TGTGCCAGCTCTCCGGGTTTCGGTCAGCCCCAGCATTTT. Protein sequence: CASSPGFGQPQHF. The chain is built from TRBV18 and TRBJ1-5; no clear D. Per the germline V gene, CDR1 is KGHSH and CDR2 is LQKENI. V gave up 6 bases and J gave up 6 bases, with 12 bases separating them. CDR3 length equals 13 residues.

On this clonotype itself: It may be a read error: a sequence one base away is much more abundant. The chain employs TRBV11-3 and TRBJ2-7; tentatively, D is TRBD1 (6 bases). Germline CDR1 SGHNT, CDR2 YENEEA. CDR3 size: 13 residues. The CDR3 nucleotides read TGTGTCAGCAGCTTCAGGGGCGCCTACGAGCAGTACTTC. Protein sequence: CVSSFRGAYEQYF.

This clonotype was counted at least ten times. The chain couples TRBV20-1 to TRBJ2-3; a possible D gene is TRBD2 (6 bases). Germline V gene lookup returns CDR1 DFQATT and CDR2 SNEGSKA (reference sequence). Trimming removed 3 bases from V and 6 bases from J, with 19 bases in between. CDR3 length: 15 residues. CDR3 DNA sequence: TGCAGTGCTAGTCCGATTAGACGGGGGTTGGATACGCAGTATTTT. Protein product: CSASPIRRGLDTQYF.

A note on this clonotype: A much larger clone sits a single nucleotide away, making a read error possible. This sequence joins TRBV28 and TRBJ2-1; 7 bases are shared with TRBD2. The J segment lost 7 bases and the V segment lost 6 bases, leaving 9 bases of the junction unmatched. Germline CDR1 reads MDHEN; CDR2 reads SYDVKM. This CDR3 region has 14 residues. The CDR3 loop reads CASSSSGIRNEQFF. The CDR3 DNA follows: TGTGCCAGCAGCTCGAGCGGGATTAGGAATGAGCAGTTCTTC.

This clonotype was counted ten times or more. The chain has TRBV4-1 and TRBJ2-1; 9 bases align to TRBD2. J was trimmed by 3 bases and V by 2 bases; bases with no gene match: 8. The germline CDR1 and CDR2 sequences are MGHRA and YSYEKL. The CDR3 is 17 residues long. CDR3 coding DNA: TGCGCCAGCAGCCAACCGCGTCGGCGGGGGGGCTACAATGAGCAGTTCTTC. This translates into CASSQPRRRGGYNEQFF.

This chain uses TRBV10-3 with TRBJ2-3; TRBD2 agrees at 13 bases. CDR3 size: 15 residues. Germline V gene sequence: CDR1 ENHRY, CDR2 SYGVKD. V trimming: 7 bases; J trimming: 5 bases; junction bases outside the gene matches: 6. CDR3 amino acids: CAIMRTSGGGDTQYF. The CDR3 DNA reads TGTGCCATCATGCGGACTAGCGGGGGAGGAGATACGCAGTATTTT.

This clonotype has only a few counts. This may be a read error, as it is one base from a much larger clone. V gene TRBV2 combines with J gene TRBJ1-5; D gene ambiguous. V gave up 7 bases and J gave up 1 base, with 11 bases separating them. CDR1 is SNHLY, CDR2 FYNNEI, per germline. The CDR3 has 14 amino acids. CDR3: CASNDVASNQPQHF. CDR3 sequence (DNA): TGTGCCAGCAATGATGTCGCCAGCAATCAGCCCCAGCATTTT.

With regard to this clonotype: Just one base apart from a much larger clone, this may be a read error. The chain employs TRBV4-1 and TRBJ1-5, with D unclear. With 6 bases removed from V and 0 bases from J, the gap between germline ends came to 12 bases. The CDR3 covers 15 residues. In germline, CDR1 is MGHRA, CDR2 YSYEKL. The CDR3 loop reads CASRLTPASNQPQHF. CDR3 nucleotides: TGCGCCAGCAGGCTGACACCGGCTAGCAATCAGCCCCAGCATTTT.

This clonotype was recorded many times. The rearrangement links TRBV19 to TRBJ1-2, with D uncertain. Trimming took off 5 bases at V and 4 bases at J, with 23 bases between the two ends. The CDR3 sequence is 17 residues long. CDR1 and CDR2 from the germline V gene are LNHDA and SQIVND (reference sequence). CDR3 region: CASSQPKTNRKTYGYTF. CDR3 in DNA: TGTGCCAGTAGTCAGCCCAAGACAAATCGAAAGACCTATGGCTACACCTTC.

This clonotype has ten or more counts. The J gene is TRBJ2-7, the V gene TRBV20-1, with D perhaps matching TRBD2 (5 bases). The CDR3 is 13 amino acids. With 6 bases removed from V and 2 bases from J, the gap between germline ends came to 14 bases. Germline V CDR1 and CDR2: DFQATT, SNEGSKA (reference sequence). The CDR3 reads CSAAAGLAYEQYF. The CDR3 coding sequence is TGCAGTGCAGCGGCAGGCTTGGCCTACGAGCAGTACTTC.

Regarding this clonotype: A much more abundant neighbour one base away suggests this may be a read error. This chain connects TRBV7-9 to TRBJ2-1; TRBD2 might be the D (6 bases). Germline CDR1 SEHNR, CDR2 FQNEAQ (reference sequence). The CDR3 loop spans 14 amino acids. V was cut by 5 bases and J by 11 bases, with 19 bases left in between. The CDR3 DNA reads as TGTGCCAGCAGCCGGGACTCTCCTGGCGATAAGCAGTTCTTC. It codes for CASSRDSPGDKQFF.

As concerns this clonotype: A much larger clone lies one base from this, so it may be a read error. The chain links TRBV29-1 to TRBJ1-1, with 7 bases aligning to TRBD1. The CDR3 has 11 amino acids. From germline, CDR1 is SQVTM and CDR2 ANQGSEA. As DNA, the CDR3 is TGCAGCGGGACAGGAGCTACTGAAGCTCTCTTT. Amino acid sequence: CSGTGATEALF. The entire variable domain, with the rest obtained from reference TRBV29-1 and TRBJ1-1, is as follows: SAVISQKPSRDICQRGTSLTIQCQVDSQVTMMFWYRQQPGQSLTLIATANQGSEATYESGFVIDKFPISRPNLTFSTLTVSNMSPEDSSIYLCSGTGATEALFGQGTRLTVV.

This clonotype has ten or more counts. This rearrangement joins TRBV2 to TRBJ1-6; D might be TRBD1 (5 bases). The CDR3 length is 15 residues. V was cut by 6 bases and J by 2 bases, with 11 bases left in between. CDR1 and CDR2 from the germline V gene are SNHLY and FYNNEI. The CDR3 coding sequence is TGTGCCAGCAGGGCCCCGACAGCCTATAATTCACCCCTCCACTTT. Protein: CASRAPTAYNSPLHF.

This clonotype showed up just a few times. This chain links TRBV11-2 with TRBJ2-5; D is unclear. Trimming pared 0 bases from V and 0 bases from J, leaving 8 bases between. The CDR3 is made up of 15 amino acids. Per germline, CDR1 SGHAT and CDR2 FQNNGV. CDR3 nucleotides: TGTGCCAGCAGCTTAGAGGGCATGAACCAAGAGACCCAGTACTTC. Translation gives CASSLEGMNQETQYF.

To note about this clonotype: A much larger clone lies a single base off, so this may be a read error. This chain uses TRBV7-8 with TRBJ1-2; D is unclear. Between the trimmed V and J ends, which lost 4 bases and 4 bases, there was a span of 22 bases. The CDR3 runs 17 residues. The V gene's germline CDR1 is SGHVS and CDR2 FQNEAQ. The CDR3 sequence is CASSCLMLTRKTYGYTF. CDR3 nucleotides: TGTGCCAGCAGCTGTCTTATGCTTACCCGAAAGACCTATGGCTACACCTTC.

With respect to this clonotype: It may be a read error: a sequence one base away is much more abundant. The chain carries TRBV11-2 and TRBJ2-1; D is uncertain. The CDR3 runs 14 residues. The germline CDR1 and CDR2 sequences are SGHAT and FQNNGV. The CDR3 region is CASGLDPSDNEQFF. CDR3 coding DNA: TGTGCCAGCGGCTTAGATCCCAGCGACAATGAGCAGTTCTTC.

To note about this clonotype: A much larger clonotype is one base distant, so this may be a read error. The chain employs TRBV7-9 and TRBJ1-6; D is unclear. Germline CDR1 SEHNR, CDR2 FQNEAQ (reference sequence). The CDR3 runs 13 residues. The CDR3 loop reads CASSLELESPLRF. For the CDR3, the DNA is TGTGCCAGCAGCTTAGAGTTAGAATCACCCCTCCGCTTT.

This chain uses TRBV7-2 with TRBJ2-1, with D possibly TRBD2 on 5 matching bases. Trimming took 1 base from V and 3 from J, leaving 22 bases between them. Germline V lookup: CDR1 SGHTA, CDR2 FQGNSA. The CDR3 length is 19 residues. Written as DNA, the CDR3 is TGTGCCAGCAGCTTAGGCAATACACTCAGACTAACTATCTACAATGAGCAGTTCTTC. Encoded protein: CASSLGNTLRLTIYNEQFF.